This is a list of T cell receptor beta chains from one sample in a study of tumor and adjacent non-tumor tissue in lung cancer. TCRdb called the multiplex PCR reads again in MiXCR, with one record for every CDR3 protein. The sample contains some 100,000 distinct CDR3 sequences, roughly 73% of which appear only once. The sample taken for sequencing was lung tumor tissue. Receptors originate from an older woman with non-small cell lung cancer. Each CDR3 is given without its conserved first and last residue.

SVEGGEAVYEQY | TRBJ2-7 | TRBV29-1
ACSLARSEQL | TRBJ2-1 | TRBV4-3
ASSPQPGQRKNIQY | TRBJ2-4 | TRBV7-9
ARGTYGQY | TRBJ2-7 | TRBV6-2/TRBV6-3
AGRQITGVGTEAF | TRBJ1-1 | TRBV12-3/TRBV12-4
ASRQGNTGELF | TRBJ2-2 | TRBV7-8
ASSYPRTSNEQF | TRBJ2-1 | TRBV6-5
ASSPTGGGYDYA | TRBJ1-2 | TRBV4-3
AIGTSGTHYNEQF | TRBJ2-1 | TRBV10-3
ARSRETGGDYQQY | TRBJ2-7 | TRBV6-6
ASSDGTVGVNYGYA | TRBJ1-2 | TRBV11-1
ASSMRQGNSGANVLT | TRBJ2-6 | TRBV6-1
ASSRTGMNTWELL | TRBJ2-2 | TRBV11-2
AWNSGTGDTGELF | TRBJ2-2 | TRBV30
ASSLDRDYTYGYT | TRBJ1-2 | TRBV5-1
TSSFEKGHSYEQY | TRBJ2-7 | TRBV11-2
SALVSYDEQF | TRBJ2-1 | TRBV20-1
ASRREGAGTDTQY | TRBJ2-3 | TRBV11-2
AWRTPMNTEAF | TRBJ1-1 | TRBV30
ASSGGTSGRKNEQF | TRBJ2-1 | TRBV6-4
VSSAQTGGANVLT | TRBJ2-6 | TRBV6-1
ASSQVGTRGRKEQF | TRBJ2-1 | TRBV4-3
ASSPDDLGQETQY | TRBJ2-5 | TRBV11-3
ASSFPSTGTYGYT | TRBJ1-2 | TRBV28
ASNELVGGGYT | TRBJ1-2 | TRBV10-1
ASSRVDLWDEAF | TRBJ1-1 | TRBV11-1
VSSFTGGNELY | TRBJ2-7 | TRBV11-2
ASSMEMGNTYEQY | TRBJ2-7 | TRBV5-4
ASSPRLVGESTWELF | TRBJ2-2 | TRBV11-1
ASSLQDYEQY | TRBJ2-7 | TRBV28
ASSFADGQHQH | TRBJ1-5 | TRBV6-2/TRBV6-3
ASSLQEETQY | TRBJ2-5 | TRBV6-2/TRBV6-3
SVGAAGMGTHTQY | TRBJ2-3 | TRBV29-1
VSSSDLTSGSHNEQF | TRBJ2-1 | TRBV11-3
ASSLTGGIAEAF | TRBJ1-1 | TRBV14
AISTGDRGYTEAF | TRBJ1-1 | TRBV10-3
VSSPRAAANYGYT | TRBJ1-2 | TRBV4-3
AIRLHYYYGYT | TRBJ1-2 | TRBV6-6
ASRVGRLGNTIY | TRBJ1-3 | TRBV30
ASTLELTSGSLKEQF | TRBJ2-1 | TRBV11-3
ASRTGEVDAI | TRBJ1-1 | TRBV6-6
ASSLSGSDQY | TRBJ2-7 | TRBV11-2
ACSPQGRAYEQY | TRBJ2-7 | TRBV11-2
ANSPDRGQPQH | TRBJ1-5 | TRBV11-3
VSSQERRQGMTNTQY | TRBJ2-3 | TRBV14
TSSYSTYISTNTQY | TRBJ2-3 | TRBV6-6
ASSPMANSYEQY | TRBJ2-7 | TRBV28
SVTPTYYDYT | TRBJ1-2 | TRBV20-1
ASSRRGTNQPQY | . | TRBV11-2
ASSFVVGDDEQY | TRBJ2-7 | TRBV5-6
SVEELDRGSDTQY | TRBJ2-3 | TRBV29-1
ASSPPGQKRDEQY | TRBJ2-7 | TRBV6-1
ASSSGLVDTQY | TRBJ2-3 | TRBV11-2
ASSYQVASSTDTHY | TRBJ2-3 | TRBV6-5
ASRDPGQGDEQF | TRBJ2-1 | TRBV6-2/TRBV6-3